A single sample gave rise to the 18 T cell receptor beta chains below, sequenced in a study of cytomegalovirus exposure and HLA in healthy donors. Using immunoSEQ multiplex PCR, the repertoire was profiled, and TCRdb retains in-frame clones only, with some absent. The table shows more than 95,000 clones, with 85% to 90% occurring only once. Sequencing was done on a sample of PBMCs. The source is a woman between 18 and 30 years old in good health and CMV-seronegative.

The chain couples TRBV6-1 to TRBJ1-5, with 7 bases aligning to TRBD1. Germline assignment: CDR1 MNHNS and CDR2 SASEGT. The CDR3 length is 13 residues. Trimming took 7 bases from V and 5 from J; bases not matched to a gene: 5. The CDR3 DNA is TGTGCCAGCAAAGGACAGGTAGATCAGCCCCAGCATTTT. Protein product: CASKGQVDQPQHF.

V is TRBV29-1 and J is TRBJ2-3; D is perhaps TRBD1 (6 bases). Deletions cut 0 bases from V and 2 bases from J, with 12 bases between. The germline gives CDR1 SQVTM, CDR2 ANQGSEA. This CDR3 has 15 amino acids. CDR3 protein: CSVEDTDRSTDTQYF. CDR3 nucleotides: TGCAGCGTTGAAGATACGGACAGATCCACAGATACGCAGTATTTT.

The V gene is TRBV19, the J gene TRBJ2-5, with D tentatively TRBD2 (7 bases). Germline CDR1 and CDR2: LNHDA and SQIVND (reference sequence). The V gene lost 5 bases and the J gene lost 7 bases, with 20 bases spanning the gap. CDR3 length: 15 residues. The CDR3 reads CASSPTRGGTGTQYF. The CDR3, as DNA: TGTGCCAGTAGTCCCACTAGGGGGGGGACGGGGACCCAGTACTTC.

The V and J genes are TRBV7-7 and TRBJ2-5; 8 bases map to TRBD2. The CDR3 contains 15 residues. Germline trimming cut 5 bases from V and 3 bases from J; bases unmatched to any gene: 8. Germline CDR1 is SSHAT and CDR2 is FNYEAQ (reference sequence). CDR3 nucleotide sequence: TGTGCCAGCAGCCGTCGGGGGGGTACCGAAGAGACCCAGTACTTC. It encodes CASSRRGGTEETQYF.

The chain employs TRBV28 and TRBJ2-5, with a weak D call TRBD2 (6 bases). CDR3 length: 15 residues. V dropped 5 bases and J dropped 5 bases, with 18 bases sitting between them. From germline, CDR1 is MDHEN and CDR2 SYDVKM. In DNA, the CDR3 is TGTGCCAGCAGTGGCGTACGGGGGAAGGAGGAGACCCAGTACTTC. Residues: CASSGVRGKEETQYF.

V is TRBV13 and J is TRBJ2-7; TRBD1 agrees at 8 bases. The V gene end was trimmed by 5 bases and the J gene end by 1 base; junction bases not matched to a gene: 4. CDR1 is PRHDT, CDR2 FYEKMQ, per germline (reference sequence). CDR3 length equals 14 residues. CDR3 bases: TGTGCCAGCAGCATTACAGGGGGATCCTACGAGCAGTACTTC. It codes for CASSITGGSYEQYF.

The chain joins TRBV15 to TRBJ2-7; 11 bases are a match to TRBD2. The germline gives CDR1 LNHNV, CDR2 YYDKDF (reference sequence). With V trimmed by 1 base and J by 4 bases, 3 bases remained unmatched. The CDR3 is 15 amino acids. CDR3 bases: TGTGCCACCAGCAGAGCAGGGACTAGCGGTTACGAGCAGTACTTC. It codes for CATSRAGTSGYEQYF.

The V and J genes are TRBV27 and TRBJ2-3, with 14 nucleotides matching TRBD2. The CDR3 length is 15 residues. The trim removed 2 bases at V and 6 bases at J, leaving 1 base unmatched. CDR1 and CDR2 from the germline V gene are MNHEY and SMNVEV (reference sequence). The CDR3 sequence is CASSLGLAGGDTQYF. The CDR3 nucleotides are TGTGCCAGCAGTTTAGGACTAGCGGGGGGTGATACGCAGTATTTT.

This chain uses TRBV19 with TRBJ1-3, with D possibly matching TRBD1 (5 bases). Germline lookup yields CDR1 LNHDA and CDR2 SQIVND (reference sequence). CDR3 size: 14 residues. Trimming cost V 8 bases and J 1 base, with 12 bases left between them. CDR3 nucleotides: TGTGCCAGTGCACAGGACGGTTCTGGAAACACCATATATTTT. Amino acid sequence: CASAQDGSGNTIYF.

The chain has TRBV6-5 and TRBJ2-2; D gene ambiguous. Germline assignment: CDR1 MNHEY and CDR2 SVGAGI. The CDR3 consists of 13 residues. V shed 7 bases and J shed 4 bases, with 10 bases lying between them. CDR3 bases: TGTGCCAGCACCTTGACGGGCACCGGGGAGCTGTTTTTT. It translates to CASTLTGTGELFF.

Comment on this clone: A junction end diverges from the germline sequence, so it may reflect a read error. The V and J genes are TRBV18 and TRBJ1-2, with D perhaps TRBD1 (5 bases). In germline, CDR1 is KGHSH, CDR2 LQKENI. The CDR3 totals 12 residues. The CDR3 loop is CASSQGNNGYTF. CDR3 sequence (DNA): TGTGCCAGCTCGCAGGGTAACAATGGCTACACCTTC.

This clone was picked up one time. This chain joins TRBV21-1 and TRBJ1-4; the listed D gene, TRBD1, was not tested against the DNA. TRBV21-1 is designated a pseudogene. This CDR3 comprises 13 residues. CDR3 amino acids: CASSSTGLAKLFF. DNA of the CDR3: TGTGCCAGCAGCTCAACAGGGTTGGCCAAACTGTTTTTT.

The chain recombines TRBV2 with TRBJ2-5; 8 nucleotides line up with TRBD1. Germline V gives CDR1 SNHLY, CDR2 FYNNEI. This CDR3 has 14 amino acids. J gave up 4 bases and V 6 bases, and 7 bases lay outside the gene matches. CDR3 sequence: CASSDRGGVETQYF. The CDR3 DNA is TGTGCCAGCAGCGACAGGGGTGGTGTAGAGACCCAGTACTTC.

The chain uses TRBV5-1 and TRBJ1-6, with TRBD1 identical over 7 bases. V was clipped by 3 bases and J by 7 bases; unmatched bases: 7. The CDR3 runs to 15 residues. Germline-derived CDR1 and CDR2 are SGHRS and YFSETQ. The CDR3 DNA reads as TGCGCCAGCAGCTCAACTACAGGGGCCAATTCACCCCTCCACTTT. Translation gives CASSSTTGANSPLHF.

This clone occurred a few times. V usage is TRBV7-9 and J usage is TRBJ1-1; no clear D. The V end lost 2 bases, the J end lost 7 bases, and 8 bases lay between the germline ends. This CDR3 is 12 amino acids long. Germline V lookup: CDR1 SEHNR, CDR2 FQNEAQ (reference sequence). CDR3 region: CASSLNKVEAFF. As DNA, the CDR3 is TGTGCCAGCAGCTTAAACAAAGTTGAAGCTTTCTTT.

This clone was observed a single time. The chain is built from TRBV9 and TRBJ1-6; 10 bases match TRBD1. The CDR3 is 16 amino acids. Germline CDR1 SGDLS, CDR2 YYNGEE. V lost 0 bases, J lost 7 bases, and 4 bases stayed unmatched. The DNA of the CDR3 is TGTGCCAGCAGCGTAGGGGGACAGGGGACGAATTCACCCCTCCACTTT. Its protein product is CASSVGGQGTNSPLHF.

The CDR3 nucleotides read TGTGCCAGCTCATGGCGGGCCGACACTGAAGCTTTCTTT. Encoded protein: CASSWRADTEAFF. The rearrangement links TRBV18 to TRBJ1-1; no definite D call. V was pared by 5 bases and J by 3 bases, with 10 bases between. This CDR3 is 13 amino acids long. Germline V CDR1 and CDR2: KGHSH, LQKENI.

The chain has TRBV5-5 and TRBJ1-2; D uncertain. Germline V gene lookup returns CDR1 SGHKS and CDR2 YYEKEE (reference sequence). The length of the CDR3 is 14 residues. V dropped 3 bases and J dropped 1 base, with 10 bases sitting between them. The CDR3 coding sequence is TGTGCCAGCAGCTCGCCCGGGGTTAACTATGGCTACACCTTC. It yields the protein CASSSPGVNYGYTF.